One and the same sample provided the 7 T cell receptor beta chains below, sequenced in a study of CD8 T cells in Susac syndrome. Random hexamers were used to reverse transcribe 0.5 to 1 ug of RNA. TCRdb itself ran the immunoSEQ multiplex PCR reads through MiXCR, one entry per CDR3 protein. The sample includes under 200,000 distinct CDR3 sequences, about 91% seen only once; the top ten take 0.075% to 0.095%. Sequencing input: CD4+ T cells from PBMCs. The receptors here all came from a human donor with Susac syndrome.

The chain couples TRBV15 to TRBJ1-1, with 10 positions matching TRBD1. The J segment lost 6 bases and the V segment lost 4 bases, leaving 5 bases of the junction unmatched. The germline gives CDR1 LNHNV, CDR2 YYDKDF (reference sequence). This CDR3 has 14 residues. CDR3 in DNA: TGTGCCACCAGCAAGGGACAGGGGTACGCTGAAGCTTTCTTT. Protein: CATSKGQGYAEAFF.

This sequence joins TRBV19 and TRBJ1-2; D possibly corresponds to TRBD1 (5 bases). V was pared by 5 bases and J by 8 bases, with 15 bases between. The CDR3 has 13 residues. CDR1 LNHDA and CDR2 SQIVND come from the germline V gene (reference sequence). The CDR3 spells CASSSGTAGGYTF. In DNA, the CDR3 is TGTGCCAGTAGTTCAGGGACCGCGGGAGGCTACACCTTC.

About this clonotype: One end of the junction fails to match germline, which may point to a read error. The chain carries TRBV7-7 and TRBJ2-5; 8 bases fit TRBD1. The CDR3 covers 14 residues. Germline V CDR1 and CDR2: SSHAT, FNYEAQ (reference sequence). CDR3 DNA sequence: TGTGCTAGCAGCAAGGACAGGGTGGGCGAGACCCAGTACTTC. Translated: CASSKDRVGETQYF. Using reference TRBV7-7 and TRBJ2-5 for the parts outside the CDR3, the full variable domain is GAGVSQSPRYKVTKRGQDVTLRCDPISSHATLYWYQQALGQGPEFLTYFNYEAQPDKSGLPSDRFSAERPEGSISTLTIQRTEQRDSAMYRCASSKDRVGETQYFGPGTRLLVL.

The genes are TRBV30 and TRBJ2-5, with TRBD2 identical over 9 bases. Per the germline V gene, CDR1 is GTSNPN and CDR2 is SVGIG (reference sequence). The CDR3 covers 15 residues. V lost 3 bases, J lost 2 bases, and 7 bases stayed unmatched. The CDR3 loop reads CAWSFSGGPQETQYF. The CDR3 DNA is TGTGCCTGGAGCTTTAGCGGGGGACCACAAGAGACCCAGTACTTC.

The chain recombines TRBV19 with TRBJ1-1, with a possible D match to TRBD1 (6 bases). Germline assignment: CDR1 LNHDA and CDR2 SQIVND (reference sequence). Trimming pared 10 bases from V and 0 bases from J, leaving 12 bases between. The CDR3 has 13 residues. The CDR3 nucleotides read TGTGCCACCTCACAGGGATTGAACACTGAAGCTTTCTTT. Translated: CATSQGLNTEAFF. Drawing the rest from reference TRBV19 and TRBJ1-1, the complete variable domain is DGGITQSPKYLFRKEGQNVTLSCEQNLNHDAMYWYRQDPGQGLRLIYYSQIVNDFQKGDIAEGYSVSREKKESFPLTVTSAQKNPTAFYLCATSQGLNTEAFFGQGTRLTVV.

The CDR3 reads CAGGAQPQHF. The CDR3 DNA reads as TGTGCAGGGGGGGCTCAGCCCCAGCATTTT. The chain uses TRBV19 and TRBJ1-5, with TRBD1 as a possible D gene (6 bases). The germline V gene encodes CDR1 LNHDA and CDR2 SQIVND (reference sequence). This CDR3 is 10 amino acids long.

There are a few counts of this clonotype. CDR3 bases: TGTGCCAGCAGTTATTCGACAGGAGATACTGAAGCTTTCTTT. Its translation is CASSYSTGDTEAFF. V gene TRBV6-2 or TRBV6-3 combines with J gene TRBJ1-1, with D tentatively TRBD1 (6 bases). The ends were cut back, 3 bases at V and 5 bases at J, with 13 bases in the middle. The CDR3 is 14 residues long. Germline V gives CDR1 MNHEY, CDR2 SVGEGT.